This T cell receptor (beta chain) was obtained from a study of shared clonotypes between healthy human individuals (TCRdb year 2020). At the level of the whole study: The cohort comprised a couple of women and a few men aged 18 to 49 years. Per donor, three plates each were used for CD4 naive and CD4 memory, two for CD8 naive, and one for CD8 memory. Blood TCR repertoires of about 5 healthy adults were deeply sequenced to estimate repertoire size and the extent of clonotype sharing between individuals. To increase sequencing depth and limit assay-specific biases, different laboratories used diverse techniques to prepare libraries and sequence TCR repertoires. Between about 0.85 and 8.9 billion PBMCs per donor were obtained by leukapheresis.

The donors were healthy, HIV-negative adults who had no recently reported acute infections or vaccinations. All donors were Caucasian adults living in Nashville, Tennessee, USA. CD4+ T cells were enriched by magnetic negative selection; naive cells were then positively selected on CD45RA, and the negative fraction formed the memory subset. Blood was collected by leukapheresis, and PBMCs were isolated by Ficoll-Histopaque density gradient centrifugation and then cryopreserved in liquid nitrogen vapor phase. Analytical flow cytometry was used to check the purity and quantity of each magnetically sorted T cell population. Each sorted fraction had its genomic DNA isolated and then quantified by UV absorbance on a Nanodrop 2000c. The cysteine opens and the phenylalanine closes a CDR3 of 14 amino acids. Solely the CDR3 DNA is kept, with 42 bases framed from the first base. A distance of 11 bases separates the germline ends of V and J, which lose 1 base and 5 bases respectively. CDR1 ENHRY and CDR2 SYGVKD were looked up in the germline V gene.

Using the deep immunoSEQ assay, multiplex PCR amplified TCR CDR3 regions from genomic DNA. Extracted genomic DNA from each cell subset was spread evenly across all wells of several immunoSEQ 96-well plates, with each plate serving as a replicate. Each replicate PCR for sorted subsets received roughly 0.2 ug genomic DNA, equal to roughly 30,000 T cell genomes. The purified libraries were quantified using a Qubit 3.0 fluorometer, sized with a Bioanalyzer 2100, and then quantified again using the KAPA Library Quantification kit. A separate single-read 150-cycle Illumina NextSeq 550 flow cell was used to sequence each immunoSEQ 96-well plate. The authors' pipeline ran thus. Because only junctional sequences without quality scores were contained in the immunoSEQ output, filtering matching that applied to full-length reads could not be performed. Sequences were annotated with PyIR, a Python wrapper for IgBLAST v1.9, and V/J genes and CDR3 were assigned using IMGT germline references. Reads with weak V/J assignments (E-value above 1e-6), missing CDR3, stop codons, out-of-frame junctions, or ambiguous translated residues were removed. V3J clonotypes were defined as sequences sharing the same inferred V gene, J gene, and CDR3 amino acid sequence. The percentage overlap between two repertoires was calculated by dividing the number of shared unique clonotypes by the size of the smaller repertoire. Richness of each repertoire was evaluated using RTK rarefaction, the Chao1 estimator, and Recon v2.1 estimates of unobserved clonotypes. For all TCRbeta clonotypes obtained by the gDNA method from a handful of donors, generation probabilities were computed with OLGA. TCRdb mirrors the immuneACCESS table, restricted to in-frame sequences. Some clones are absent from its copies; in checked studies, under half trace to an unresolved V gene, and the reason for the others is unknown. V, J and clone size are taken as reported in that table, and D and trimming were inferred from the DNA itself. The table for this sample lists about 2 million clones; approximately 95% of them were counted only once. Under 0.15% of the sample is held by the ten biggest clonotypes.

The research as a whole found: Sampling was restricted to blood, and TCR repertoires in tissues likely differ from the TCR repertoires found in blood. Estimated clonotype richness was generally larger for naive than for memory subsets. Pairwise subsampling indicated that sequencing depth was expected to affect the degree of clonotype sharing among donors. Because the study included a small number of donors, the genetic and exposure-history diversity represented was limited. Sharing across several donors was observed for about 5% of naive CD4, over 3% of naive CD8, 2% to 2.5% of memory CD4, and approximately 0.41% of memory CD8 clonotypes. Compared with non-shared clonotypes, clonotypes shared by all four sorted-subset donors had higher generation probabilities. Rarefaction of sorted-subset datasets indicated incomplete sequencing despite the large sequencing depth.

With regard to this clone: The clone's antigen remains unknown. There are no base qualities to consult, and no much larger clone falls within one base. This same CDR3 is encoded by further DNA sequences in the sample.

The TCR sequence derives from a young man in good health. The chain was built from TRBV10-3 and TRBJ2-5; there is no confident call for the D gene. Sequenced sample: naive CD4+ T cells sorted from blood. The cell subset or site label here, explained by the study, means: CD45RA+ positively selected. For the CDR3, the sequence is CAISELGGRETQYF. The DNA sequence is TGTGCCATCAGTGAGTTGGGTGGACGGGAGACCCAGTACTTC.